This T cell receptor (beta chain) comes out of a study of CD8+ T cells in alopecia areata. The V end was cut by 3 bases, the J end by 4 bases, with 10 bases between. There are 13 residues in the CDR3. Germline CDR1 and CDR2: PRHDT and FYEKMQ (reference sequence). Study findings and constraints: Lesional scalp, especially alopecia totalis/universalis, showed higher clonality than normal scalp. Patients shared TCRs less clearly than mice did, possibly owing to HLA.

PBMCs were stained for CD3, CD4 and CD8, and CD4+ and CD8+ T cells were sorted. It was cDNA, reverse transcribed from extracted RNA, that served as the sequencing template. The data were produced by immunoSEQ multiplex PCR, yet TCRdb's version contains in-frame clones alone and is incomplete. The sample yields 200,000 to 250,000 clones, about 61% seen once. A note on this clone: The antigen remains undetermined.

What was sequenced was CD8+ T cells sorted from blood. The rearrangement links TRBV13 to TRBJ2-7; unclear D gene. The TCR comes from a human donor in good health. The CDR3 reads CASSFATEYEQYF. Written as DNA, the CDR3 is TGTGCCAGCAGCTTCGCCACAGAGTACGAGCAGTACTTC. The full variable domain, with the rest looked up from reference TRBV13 and TRBJ2-7, is AAGVIQSPRHLIKEKRETATLKCYPIPRHDTVYWYQQGPGQDPQFLISFYEKMQSDKGSIPDRFSAQQFSDYHSELNMSSLELGDSALYFCASSFATEYEQYFGPGTRLTVT.